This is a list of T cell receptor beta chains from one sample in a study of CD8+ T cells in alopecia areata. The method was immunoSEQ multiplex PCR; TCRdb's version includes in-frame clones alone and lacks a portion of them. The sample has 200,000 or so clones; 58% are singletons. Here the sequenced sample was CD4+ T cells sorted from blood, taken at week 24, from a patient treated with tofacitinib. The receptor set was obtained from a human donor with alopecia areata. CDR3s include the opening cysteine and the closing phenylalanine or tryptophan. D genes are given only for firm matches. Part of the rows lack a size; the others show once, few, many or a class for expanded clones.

DNA: TGCGCCAGCAGCCTCCAGGGTCAGACCCAGTACTTC
CDR3: CASSLQGQTQYF
V: TRBV5-1
D: .
J: TRBJ2-5
size: .
length: 12

DNA: TGCAGCGTTGTTTTAGGAGAGACCCAGTACTTC
CDR3: CSVVLGETQYF
V: TRBV29-1
D: .
J: TRBJ2-5
size: once
length: 11

DNA: TGTGCCAGCAGTGGTTTGGACTCCACCTACGAGCAGTACTTC
CDR3: CASSGLDSTYEQYF
V: TRBV2
D: .
J: TRBJ2-7
size: .
length: 14

DNA: TGTGCCAGCGGGGTGATTCGCGGGGAGCTGTTTTTT
CDR3: CASGVIRGELFF
V: TRBV6-5
D: .
J: TRBJ2-2
size: .
length: 12

DNA: TGCGCCAGCAGCGGGGTTGGATACTACAATGAGCAGTTCTTC
CDR3: CASSGVGYYNEQFF
V: TRBV5-1
D: .
J: TRBJ2-1
size: .
length: 14

DNA: TGTGCCACCAGCAGAGCTCTAGCGGGAGGAGGTGAGCAGTTCTTC
CDR3: CATSRALAGGGEQFF
V: TRBV15
D: TRBD2
J: TRBJ2-1
size: .
length: 15

DNA: TGTGCCAGCAGCTTGGGGGGTAGCAATCAGCCCCAGCATTTT
CDR3: CASSLGGSNQPQHF
V: TRBV5-4
D: .
J: TRBJ1-5
size: few
length: 14

DNA: TGCGCCAGCAGCATATCGACAGGGAGCTATGGCTACACCTTC
CDR3: CASSISTGSYGYTF
V: TRBV5-1
D: TRBD1
J: TRBJ1-2
size: .
length: 14

DNA: TGCAGCGTTTCGCTACCCGGGTTCACTGAAGCTTTCTTT
CDR3: CSVSLPGFTEAFF
V: TRBV29-1
D: .
J: TRBJ1-1
size: few
length: 13

DNA: TGTGCCAGCAGCAGTAACGTGCGAGATACGCAGTATTTT
CDR3: CASSSNVRDTQYF
V: TRBV9
D: .
J: TRBJ2-3
size: .
length: 13

DNA: TGTGCCAGCAGCGTGGCCACCGGGGAGCTGTTTTTT
CDR3: CASSVATGELFF
V: TRBV9
D: .
J: TRBJ2-2
size: .
length: 12

DNA: TGCGCCAGCAGTCAATTGGATCCGGACAGGGGTCTCAGCTCTGGGGCCAACGTCCTGACTTTC
CDR3: CASSQLDPDRGLSSGANVLTF
V: TRBV23-1
D: TRBD1
J: TRBJ2-6
size: few
length: 21

DNA: TGCGCCAGCAGCTCCTCTACCTCCCGGGACAGGGGAGGCACAGATACGCAGTATTTT
CDR3: CASSSSTSRDRGGTDTQYF
V: TRBV5-1
D: TRBD1
J: TRBJ2-3
size: .
length: 19

DNA: TGCAGTGCTAGCCTAGAGACCCAGTACTTC
CDR3: CSASLETQYF
V: TRBV20-1
D: .
J: TRBJ2-5
size: few
length: 10

DNA: TGTGCCAGCGTTAGATACACTGAAGCTTTCTTT
CDR3: CASVRYTEAFF
V: TRBV27
D: .
J: TRBJ1-1
size: once
length: 11

DNA: TGTGCCAGCAGCCCCACGGGGGCAAATCAGCCCCAGCATTTT
CDR3: CASSPTGANQPQHF
V: TRBV7-2
D: .
J: TRBJ1-5
size: .
length: 14

DNA: TGTGCCAGCACCGCAGGACAGGGGGCGGTACAGCCCCAGCATTTT
CDR3: CASTAGQGAVQPQHF
V: TRBV7-2
D: TRBD1
J: TRBJ1-5
size: .
length: 15

DNA: TGTGCCTGGAGTGAGCCACGAACCTACGAGCAGTACTTC
CDR3: CAWSEPRTYEQYF
V: TRBV30
D: .
J: TRBJ2-7
size: .
length: 13

DNA: TGCAGCGCTCTTGCGGACACGGCGGGAGGCTACACCTTC
CDR3: CSALADTAGGYTF
V: TRBV29-1
D: .
J: TRBJ1-2
size: few
length: 13

DNA: TGCAGCGTTGTCGTTAGGGCAATGAACACTGAAGCTTTCTTT
CDR3: CSVVVRAMNTEAFF
V: TRBV29-1
D: .
J: TRBJ1-1
size: few
length: 14

DNA: TGCAGCGTTGATCCGTCTAGCGGCGCTGAGCAGTTCTTC
CDR3: CSVDPSSGAEQFF
V: TRBV29-1
D: TRBD2
J: TRBJ2-1
size: .
length: 13

DNA: TGTGCCAGCAATTTCGGGGGTAGCAATCAGCCCCAGCATTTT
CDR3: CASNFGGSNQPQHF
V: TRBV2
D: .
J: TRBJ1-5
size: few
length: 14

DNA: TGTGCCAGCAGCCCAAGCGGGAGTGCTGAAGGAGAGACCCAGTACTTC
CDR3: CASSPSGSAEGETQYF
V: TRBV7-3
D: TRBD2
J: TRBJ2-5
size: once
length: 16

DNA: TGTGCCAGCAGCTTCGACAGGGGGCCAAACATTCAGTACTTC
CDR3: CASSFDRGPNIQYF
V: TRBV7-6
D: TRBD1
J: TRBJ2-4
size: .
length: 14

DNA: TGCAGCGTTGAAGATCGAAGCAGGGGTGAAGGCTACACCTTC
CDR3: CSVEDRSRGEGYTF
V: TRBV29-1
D: .
J: TRBJ1-2
size: few
length: 14

DNA: TGTGCCAGCAGTTCCCGGCAGGGGGATACGCAGTATTTT
CDR3: CASSSRQGDTQYF
V: TRBV10-3
D: .
J: TRBJ2-3
size: few
length: 13

DNA: TGTGCCAGCAGCTTCGCGGCGGATGCCTACAATGAGCAGTTCTTC
CDR3: CASSFAADAYNEQFF
V: TRBV5-6
D: .
J: TRBJ2-1
size: .
length: 15

DNA: TGCGCCAGCAGCGTGACAGGGGAAGCGAATCAGCCCCAGCATTTT
CDR3: CASSVTGEANQPQHF
V: TRBV5-1
D: TRBD1
J: TRBJ1-5
size: few
length: 15

DNA: TGTGCCAGCAGCCTAGACGGACTAGCGGTGAACATTCAGTACTTC
CDR3: CASSLDGLAVNIQYF
V: TRBV7-2
D: TRBD2
J: TRBJ2-4
size: .
length: 15

DNA: TGTGCCAGCAGCAACGCCGCGGCAACTAATGAAAAACTGTTTTTT
CDR3: CASSNAAATNEKLFF
V: TRBV9
D: .
J: TRBJ1-4
size: .
length: 15

DNA: TGCGCCAGCAGTGGGTCCAGGGGCCCCTACGAGCAGTACTTC
CDR3: CASSGSRGPYEQYF
V: TRBV5-1
D: .
J: TRBJ2-7
size: .
length: 14

DNA: TGCGCCAGCAACTTCGGGACAGCTAACACCGGGGAGCTGTTTTTT
CDR3: CASNFGTANTGELFF
V: TRBV5-1
D: TRBD1
J: TRBJ2-2
size: .
length: 15

DNA: TGTGCCAGCAGCCTCCGGGACAGGGCACAAGAGACCCAGTACTTC
CDR3: CASSLRDRAQETQYF
V: TRBV7-9
D: TRBD1
J: TRBJ2-5
size: .
length: 15

DNA: TGCGCCAGCAGTCAATTAGCGGAATACGAGCAGTACTTC
CDR3: CASSQLAEYEQYF
V: TRBV23-1
D: .
J: TRBJ2-7
size: few
length: 13

DNA: TGTGCCAGCAGTTCCCCGGGACAGGTCTACGAGCAGTACTTC
CDR3: CASSSPGQVYEQYF
V: TRBV27
D: TRBD1
J: TRBJ2-7
size: .
length: 14

DNA: TGTGCCAGCAGCTTAGAGGTCGGGGCTTTCTTT
CDR3: CASSLEVGAFF
V: TRBV7-9
D: .
J: TRBJ1-1
size: .
length: 11

DNA: TGTGCCAGCAGTTACTCGACAGGGCGTGGGGAGACCCAGTACTTC
CDR3: CASSYSTGRGETQYF
V: TRBV6-6
D: TRBD1
J: TRBJ2-5
size: once
length: 15

DNA: TGTGCCAGCTCACCTACAGAGGTTGCGAACACCGGGGAGCTGTTTTTT
CDR3: CASSPTEVANTGELFF
V: TRBV18
D: .
J: TRBJ2-2
size: .
length: 16

DNA: TGTGCCAGCTCACCTGCGGAGACCCAGTACTTC
CDR3: CASSPAETQYF
V: TRBV18
D: .
J: TRBJ2-5
size: once
length: 11

DNA: TGTGCCAGCAGCCCAAACAGAAACACCATATATTTT
CDR3: CASSPNRNTIYF
V: TRBV28
D: .
J: TRBJ1-3
size: .
length: 12

DNA: TGTGCCAGCAGCCCACAGGGGAGGGCGTTCGGCTATGGCTACACCTTC
CDR3: CASSPQGRAFGYGYTF
V: TRBV7-2
D: TRBD1
J: TRBJ1-2
size: .
length: 16

DNA: TGCAGCGCCGGGACAGGGGCCCACGCCTCTGGAAACACCATATATTTT
CDR3: CSAGTGAHASGNTIYF
V: TRBV29-1
D: TRBD1
J: TRBJ1-3
size: .
length: 16

DNA: TGTGCCAGCAGCTTGGACCAGGGGGATGAGCAGTTCTTC
CDR3: CASSLDQGDEQFF
V: TRBV5-4
D: TRBD1
J: TRBJ2-1
size: .
length: 13

DNA: TGTGCCAGCTCACCATTGGAGGGCAATCAGCCCCAGCATTTT
CDR3: CASSPLEGNQPQHF
V: TRBV18
D: .
J: TRBJ1-5
size: .
length: 14

DNA: TGTGCCAGCTCACCACCGAACCCAGGGCAAGAGACCCAGTACTTC
CDR3: CASSPPNPGQETQYF
V: TRBV18
D: .
J: TRBJ2-5
size: .
length: 15

DNA: TGTGCCAGCTCCCCTTGGACAGACTACGAGCAGTACTTC
CDR3: CASSPWTDYEQYF
V: TRBV18
D: .
J: TRBJ2-7
size: .
length: 13

DNA: TGCGCCAGCAGCTTGGATGTGGCTGCGAACACCGGGGAGCTGTTTTTT
CDR3: CASSLDVAANTGELFF
V: TRBV5-1
D: .
J: TRBJ2-2
size: .
length: 16

DNA: TGTGCCAGCAGTGAAGTCGGAGCGGGAGCCCATTACGAGCAGTACTTC
CDR3: CASSEVGAGAHYEQYF
V: TRBV2
D: TRBD2
J: TRBJ2-7
size: .
length: 16

DNA: TGTGCCAGCTCACCACTACCGACAGGGGATTCCAATCAGCCCCAGCATTTT
CDR3: CASSPLPTGDSNQPQHF
V: TRBV18
D: TRBD1
J: TRBJ1-5
size: .
length: 17

DNA: TGTGCCAGTAGTATGGCCGTCGGTTCCAATGAGCAGTTCTTC
CDR3: CASSMAVGSNEQFF
V: TRBV19
D: .
J: TRBJ2-1
size: few
length: 14

DNA: TGTGCCGGGGGTATCGGGTCTGCGACCACTGAAGCTTTCTTT
CDR3: CAGGIGSATTEAFF
V: TRBV5-4
D: .
J: TRBJ1-1
size: few
length: 14

DNA: TGTGCCAGCGGAGGAGTGGGCGTGGGCGGGGAGCTGTTTTTT
CDR3: CASGGVGVGGELFF
V: TRBV25-1
D: .
J: TRBJ2-2
size: .
length: 14